The clone carrying this T cell receptor beta chain was picked up one time. Its antigen is as yet unknown. PBMCs were obtained from over 8.5 ml fresh peripheral blood. Amplification yielded TCR beta CDR3 regions, with RNA transcripts as the source. HTBI primers were used for first-round RT-PCR of the TCR CDR3. TCRdb fed the multiplex PCR reads into MiXCR, producing one record per CDR3 protein. The data contain nearly 600,000 distinct CDR3 sequences, about 14% of them singletons. The data originate from a study of T cells in Graves' hyperthyroidism and ophthalmopathy. Turning to the study itself: Initial diagnosis, before any treatment, was when peripheral blood was collected. The study's findings and limits: Among thyroid clonotypes expanded above 0.001, most also appeared in blood.

The V gene's germline CDR1 is SNHLY and CDR2 FYNNEI. This CDR3 has 15 amino acids. With 6 bases removed from V and 6 bases from J, the gap between germline ends came to 18 bases. Sequenced: blood. This clonotype was sampled from a woman in her thirties with Graves' hyperthyroidism that later progressed to Graves' ophthalmopathy. This chain joins TRBV2 and TRBJ1-5; D possibly corresponds to TRBD1 (6 bases). The chain's CDR3 is CASSRWGGPGQPQHF. The CDR3 region has the DNA TGTGCCAGCAGCCGGTGGGGGGGCCCGGGTCAGCCCCAGCATTTT.